Below, one T cell receptor beta chain is given with its context. Its antigen is unknown. Hyperthyroidism patients were newly diagnosed, had disease duration under 2 months, and were aged 18 to 65 years. Diagnoses used clinical symptoms, serum thyroxine and TRAb, thyroid ultrasound and orbital computed tomography. Germline values: CDR1 SGHDT, CDR2 YYEEEE. The CDR3 is 14 amino acids. V shed 4 bases and J 2 bases; nucleotides not matched to a gene: 3. The sample comes from a study of T cells in Graves' hyperthyroidism and ophthalmopathy. General observations from the study: Blood also held most thyroid clonotypes expanded beyond 0.001.

Regions amplified from RNA transcripts were the TCR beta CDR3 regions. In the first-round RT-PCR of the TCR CDR3, the HTBI primer set was used. TCRdb re-called the multiplex PCR reads with MiXCR, one entry per CDR3 protein. The table lists almost 600,000 distinct CDR3 sequences, 40% to 55% of them singletons. The chain uses TRBV5-6 and TRBJ2-7; 10 bases map to TRBD1. Material: peripheral blood or thyroid tissue (not recorded which). The origin of this receptor is a woman aged 18-35 years with Graves' hyperthyroidism. The CDR3 nucleotides read TGTGCCAGCAGCCCGACAGGGGGCCCCTACGAGCAGTACTTC. This gives the protein CASSPTGGPYEQYF.